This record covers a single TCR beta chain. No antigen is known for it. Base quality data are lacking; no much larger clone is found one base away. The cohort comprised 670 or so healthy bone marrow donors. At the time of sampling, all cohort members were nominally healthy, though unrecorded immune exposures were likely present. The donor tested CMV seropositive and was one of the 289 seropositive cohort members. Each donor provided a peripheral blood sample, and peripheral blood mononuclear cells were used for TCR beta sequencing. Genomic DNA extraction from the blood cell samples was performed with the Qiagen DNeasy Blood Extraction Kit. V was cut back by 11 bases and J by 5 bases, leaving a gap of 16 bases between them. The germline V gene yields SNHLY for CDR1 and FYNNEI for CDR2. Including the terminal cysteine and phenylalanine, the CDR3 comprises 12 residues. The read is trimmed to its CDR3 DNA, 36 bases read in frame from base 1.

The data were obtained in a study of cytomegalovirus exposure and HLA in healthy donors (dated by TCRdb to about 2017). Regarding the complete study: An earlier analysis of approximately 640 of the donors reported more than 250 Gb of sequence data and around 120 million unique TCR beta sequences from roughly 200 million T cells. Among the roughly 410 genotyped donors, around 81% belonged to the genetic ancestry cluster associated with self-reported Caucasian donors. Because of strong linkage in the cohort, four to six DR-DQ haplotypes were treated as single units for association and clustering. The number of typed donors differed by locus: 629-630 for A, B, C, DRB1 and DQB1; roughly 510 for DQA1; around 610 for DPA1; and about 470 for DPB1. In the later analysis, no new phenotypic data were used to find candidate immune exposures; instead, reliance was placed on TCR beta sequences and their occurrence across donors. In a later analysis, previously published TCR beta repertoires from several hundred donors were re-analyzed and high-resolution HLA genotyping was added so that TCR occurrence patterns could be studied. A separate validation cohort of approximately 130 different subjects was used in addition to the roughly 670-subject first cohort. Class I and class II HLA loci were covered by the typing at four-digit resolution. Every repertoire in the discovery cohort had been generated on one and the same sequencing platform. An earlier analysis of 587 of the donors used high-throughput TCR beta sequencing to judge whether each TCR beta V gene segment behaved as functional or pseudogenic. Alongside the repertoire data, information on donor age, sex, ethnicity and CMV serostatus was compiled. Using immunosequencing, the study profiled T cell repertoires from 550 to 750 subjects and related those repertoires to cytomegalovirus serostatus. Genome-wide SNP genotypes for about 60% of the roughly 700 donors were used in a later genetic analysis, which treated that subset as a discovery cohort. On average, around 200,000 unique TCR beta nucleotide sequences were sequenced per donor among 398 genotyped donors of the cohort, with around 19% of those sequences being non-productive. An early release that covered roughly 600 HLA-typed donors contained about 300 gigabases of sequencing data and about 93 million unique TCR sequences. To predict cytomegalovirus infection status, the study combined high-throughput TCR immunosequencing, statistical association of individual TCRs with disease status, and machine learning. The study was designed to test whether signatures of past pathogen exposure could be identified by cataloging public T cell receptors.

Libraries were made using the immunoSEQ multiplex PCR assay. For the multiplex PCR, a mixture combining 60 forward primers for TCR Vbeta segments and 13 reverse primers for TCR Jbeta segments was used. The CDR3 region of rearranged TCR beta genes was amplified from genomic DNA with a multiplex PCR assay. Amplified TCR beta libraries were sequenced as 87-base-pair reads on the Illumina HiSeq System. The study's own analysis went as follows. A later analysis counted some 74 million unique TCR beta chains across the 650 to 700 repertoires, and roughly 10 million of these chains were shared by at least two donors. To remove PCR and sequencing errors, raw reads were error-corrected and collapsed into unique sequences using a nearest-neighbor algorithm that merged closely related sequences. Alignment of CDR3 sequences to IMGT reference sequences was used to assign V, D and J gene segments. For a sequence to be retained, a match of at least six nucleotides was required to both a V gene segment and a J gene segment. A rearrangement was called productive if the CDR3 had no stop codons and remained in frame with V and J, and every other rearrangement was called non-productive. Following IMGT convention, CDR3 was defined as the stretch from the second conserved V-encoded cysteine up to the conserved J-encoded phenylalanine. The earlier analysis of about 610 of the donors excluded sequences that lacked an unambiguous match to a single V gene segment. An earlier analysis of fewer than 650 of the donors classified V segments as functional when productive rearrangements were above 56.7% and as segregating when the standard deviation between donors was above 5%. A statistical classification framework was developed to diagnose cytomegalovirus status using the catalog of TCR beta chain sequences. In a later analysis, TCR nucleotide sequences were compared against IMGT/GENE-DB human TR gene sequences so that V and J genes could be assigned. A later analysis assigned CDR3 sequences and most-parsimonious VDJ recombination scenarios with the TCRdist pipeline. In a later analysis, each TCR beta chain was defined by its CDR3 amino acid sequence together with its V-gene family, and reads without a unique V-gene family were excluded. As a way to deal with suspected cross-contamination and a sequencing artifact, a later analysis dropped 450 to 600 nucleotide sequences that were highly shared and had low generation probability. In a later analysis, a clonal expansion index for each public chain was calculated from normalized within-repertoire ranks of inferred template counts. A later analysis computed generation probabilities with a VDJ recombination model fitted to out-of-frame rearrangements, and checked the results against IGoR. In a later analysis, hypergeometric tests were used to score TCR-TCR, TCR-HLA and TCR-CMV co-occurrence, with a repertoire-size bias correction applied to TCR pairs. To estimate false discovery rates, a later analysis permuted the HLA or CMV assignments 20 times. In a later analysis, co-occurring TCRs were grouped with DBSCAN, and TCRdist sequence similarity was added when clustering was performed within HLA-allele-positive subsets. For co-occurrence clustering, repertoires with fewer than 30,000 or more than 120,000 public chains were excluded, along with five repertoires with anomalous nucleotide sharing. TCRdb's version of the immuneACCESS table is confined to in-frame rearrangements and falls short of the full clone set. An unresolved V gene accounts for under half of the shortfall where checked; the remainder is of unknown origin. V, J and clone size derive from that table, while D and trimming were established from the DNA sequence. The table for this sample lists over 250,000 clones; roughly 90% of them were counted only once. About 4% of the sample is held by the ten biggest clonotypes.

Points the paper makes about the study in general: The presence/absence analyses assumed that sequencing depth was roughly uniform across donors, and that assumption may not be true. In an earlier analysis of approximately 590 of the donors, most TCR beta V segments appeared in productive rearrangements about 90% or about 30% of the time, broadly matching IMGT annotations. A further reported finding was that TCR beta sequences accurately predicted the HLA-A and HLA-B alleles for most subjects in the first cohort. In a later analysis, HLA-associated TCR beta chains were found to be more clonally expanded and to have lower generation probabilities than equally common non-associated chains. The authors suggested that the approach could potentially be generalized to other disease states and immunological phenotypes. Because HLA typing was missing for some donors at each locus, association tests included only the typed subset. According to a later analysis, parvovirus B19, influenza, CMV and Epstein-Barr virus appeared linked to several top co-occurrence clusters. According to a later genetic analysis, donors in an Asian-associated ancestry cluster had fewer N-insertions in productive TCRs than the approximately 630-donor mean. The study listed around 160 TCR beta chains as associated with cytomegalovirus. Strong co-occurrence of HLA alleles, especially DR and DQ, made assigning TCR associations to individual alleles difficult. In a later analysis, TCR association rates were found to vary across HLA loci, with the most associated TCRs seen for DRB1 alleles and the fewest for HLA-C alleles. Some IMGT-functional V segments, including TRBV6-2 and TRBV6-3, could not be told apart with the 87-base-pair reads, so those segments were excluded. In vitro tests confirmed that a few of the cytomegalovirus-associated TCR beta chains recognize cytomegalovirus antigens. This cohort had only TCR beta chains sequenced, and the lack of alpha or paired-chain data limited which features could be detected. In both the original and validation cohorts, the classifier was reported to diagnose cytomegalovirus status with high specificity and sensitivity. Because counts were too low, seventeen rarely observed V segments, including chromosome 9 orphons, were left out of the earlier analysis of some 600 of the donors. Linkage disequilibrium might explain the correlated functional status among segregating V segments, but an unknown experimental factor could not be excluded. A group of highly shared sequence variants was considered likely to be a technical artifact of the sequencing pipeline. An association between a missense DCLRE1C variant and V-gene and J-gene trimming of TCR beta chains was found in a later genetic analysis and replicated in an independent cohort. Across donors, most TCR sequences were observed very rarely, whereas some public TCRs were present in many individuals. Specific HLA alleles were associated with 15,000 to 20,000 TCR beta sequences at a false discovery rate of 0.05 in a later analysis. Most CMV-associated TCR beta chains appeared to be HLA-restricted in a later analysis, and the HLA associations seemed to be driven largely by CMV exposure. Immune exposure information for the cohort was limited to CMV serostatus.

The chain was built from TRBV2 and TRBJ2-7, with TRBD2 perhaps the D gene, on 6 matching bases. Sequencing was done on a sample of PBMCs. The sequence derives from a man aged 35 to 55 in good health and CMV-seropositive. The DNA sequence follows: TGTGCCCTGGGCGCGGGACGGGACGAGCAGTACTTC. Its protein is CALGAGRDEQYF.